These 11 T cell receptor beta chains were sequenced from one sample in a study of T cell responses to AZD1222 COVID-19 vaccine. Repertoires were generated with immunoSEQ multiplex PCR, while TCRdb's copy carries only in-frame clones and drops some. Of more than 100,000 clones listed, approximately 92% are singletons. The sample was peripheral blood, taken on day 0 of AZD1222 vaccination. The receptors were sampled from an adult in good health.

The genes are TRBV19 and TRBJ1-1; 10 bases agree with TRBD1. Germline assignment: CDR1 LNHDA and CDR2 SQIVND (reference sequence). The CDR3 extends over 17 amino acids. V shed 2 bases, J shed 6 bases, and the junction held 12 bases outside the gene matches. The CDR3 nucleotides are TGTGCCAGTAGTATACGTCGGGGACAGGGGATAGTGGCTGAAGCTTTCTTT. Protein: CASSIRRGQGIVAEAFF.

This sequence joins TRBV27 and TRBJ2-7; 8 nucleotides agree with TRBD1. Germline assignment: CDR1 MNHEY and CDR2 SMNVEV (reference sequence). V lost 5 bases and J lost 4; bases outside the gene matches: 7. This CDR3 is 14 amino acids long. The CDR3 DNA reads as TGTGCCAGCAGTATCGGGACAGGCCCTTACGAGCAGTACTTC. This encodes CASSIGTGPYEQYF.

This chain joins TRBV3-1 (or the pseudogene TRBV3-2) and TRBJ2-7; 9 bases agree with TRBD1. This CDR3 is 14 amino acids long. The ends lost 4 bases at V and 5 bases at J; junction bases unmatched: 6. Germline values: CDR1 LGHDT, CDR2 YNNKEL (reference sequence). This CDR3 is CASSLQGAQNEQYF. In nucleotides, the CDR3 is TGTGCCAGCAGCCTACAGGGGGCGCAGAACGAGCAGTACTTC.

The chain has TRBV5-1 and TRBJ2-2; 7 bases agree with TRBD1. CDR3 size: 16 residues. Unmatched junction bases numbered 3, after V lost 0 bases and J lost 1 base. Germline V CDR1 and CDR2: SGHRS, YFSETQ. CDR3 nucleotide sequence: TGCGCCAGCAGCTTGGAGGGGGCCTGGAACACCGGGGAGCTGTTTTTT. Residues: CASSLEGAWNTGELFF.

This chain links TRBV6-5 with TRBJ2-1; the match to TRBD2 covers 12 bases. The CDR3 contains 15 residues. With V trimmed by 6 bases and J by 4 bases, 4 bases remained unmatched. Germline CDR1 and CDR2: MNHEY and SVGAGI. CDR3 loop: CASRGGLAGYNEQFF. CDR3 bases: TGTGCCAGCAGAGGGGGACTAGCGGGTTACAATGAGCAGTTCTTC.

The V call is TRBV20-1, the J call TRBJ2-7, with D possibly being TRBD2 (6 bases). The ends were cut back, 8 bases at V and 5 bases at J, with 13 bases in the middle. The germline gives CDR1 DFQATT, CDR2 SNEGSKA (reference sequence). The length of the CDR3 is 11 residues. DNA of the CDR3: TGCAGTCCGAGAGGAGGGGACGAGCAGTACTTC. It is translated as CSPRGGDEQYF.

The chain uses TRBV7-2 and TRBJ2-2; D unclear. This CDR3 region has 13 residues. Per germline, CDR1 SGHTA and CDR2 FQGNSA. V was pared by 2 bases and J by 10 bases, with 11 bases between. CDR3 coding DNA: TGTGCCAGCAGCTTACGAGAACCACCGGAGCTGTTTTTT. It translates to CASSLREPPELFF.

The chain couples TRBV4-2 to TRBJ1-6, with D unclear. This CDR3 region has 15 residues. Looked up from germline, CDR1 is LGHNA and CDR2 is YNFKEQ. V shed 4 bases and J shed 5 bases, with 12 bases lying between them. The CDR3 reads CASSPAPFNNSPLHF. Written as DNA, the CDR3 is TGTGCCAGCAGCCCGGCCCCGTTTAATAATTCACCCCTCCACTTT.

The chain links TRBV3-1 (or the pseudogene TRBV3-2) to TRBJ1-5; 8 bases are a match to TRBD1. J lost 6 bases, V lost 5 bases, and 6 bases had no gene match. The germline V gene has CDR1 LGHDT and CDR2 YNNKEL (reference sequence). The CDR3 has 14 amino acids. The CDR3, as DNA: TGTGCCAGCAGCGCAGGGGGCCAGGTTCAGCCCCAGCATTTT. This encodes CASSAGGQVQPQHF.

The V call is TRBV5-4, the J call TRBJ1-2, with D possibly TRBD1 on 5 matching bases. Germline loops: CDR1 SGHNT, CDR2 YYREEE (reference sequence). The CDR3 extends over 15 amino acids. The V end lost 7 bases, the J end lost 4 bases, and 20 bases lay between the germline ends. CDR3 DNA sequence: TGTGCCAGCCCGTCCCAATCTGACAGTACCTATGGCTACACCTTC. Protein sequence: CASPSQSDSTYGYTF.

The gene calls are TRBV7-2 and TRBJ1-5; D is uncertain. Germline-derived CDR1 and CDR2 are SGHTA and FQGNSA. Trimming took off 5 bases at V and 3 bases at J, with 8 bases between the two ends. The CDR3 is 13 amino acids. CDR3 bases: TGTGCCAGCAGCCCAGCTTACAATCAGCCCCAGCATTTT. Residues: CASSPAYNQPQHF.